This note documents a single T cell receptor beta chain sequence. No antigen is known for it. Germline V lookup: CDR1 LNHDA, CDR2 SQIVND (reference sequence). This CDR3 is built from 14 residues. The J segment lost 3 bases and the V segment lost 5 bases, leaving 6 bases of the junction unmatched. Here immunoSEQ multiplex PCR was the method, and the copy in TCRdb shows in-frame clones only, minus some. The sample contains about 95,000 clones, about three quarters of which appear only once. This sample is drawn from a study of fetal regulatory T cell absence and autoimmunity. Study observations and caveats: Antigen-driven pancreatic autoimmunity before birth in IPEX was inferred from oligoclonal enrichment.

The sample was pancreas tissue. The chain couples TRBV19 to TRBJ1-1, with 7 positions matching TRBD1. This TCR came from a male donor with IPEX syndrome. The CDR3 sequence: CASSQTTGDTEAFF. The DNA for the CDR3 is TGTGCCAGTAGTCAGACTACAGGGGACACTGAAGCTTTCTTT.